This T cell receptor beta chain was recorded in a study of technical replicates of blood from a handful of donors. The method was immunoSEQ multiplex PCR; TCRdb's version includes in-frame clones alone and lacks a portion of them. The sample lists more than 70,000 clones, about 92% seen once, with approximately 0.25% in the top ten. J gave up 7 bases and V 3 bases, and 4 bases lay outside the gene matches. The CDR3 runs 14 residues. The germline V gene encodes CDR1 MNHEY and CDR2 SMNVEV (reference sequence). The sequencing input was T cells isolated from PBMCs. The rearrangement links TRBV27 to TRBJ2-1; TRBD2 agrees at 9 bases. This TCR came from a human donor in good health. This CDR3 reads CASSLAGGPNEQFF. The CDR3 DNA reads as TGTGCCAGCAGTTTGGCGGGAGGGCCGAATGAGCAGTTCTTC.